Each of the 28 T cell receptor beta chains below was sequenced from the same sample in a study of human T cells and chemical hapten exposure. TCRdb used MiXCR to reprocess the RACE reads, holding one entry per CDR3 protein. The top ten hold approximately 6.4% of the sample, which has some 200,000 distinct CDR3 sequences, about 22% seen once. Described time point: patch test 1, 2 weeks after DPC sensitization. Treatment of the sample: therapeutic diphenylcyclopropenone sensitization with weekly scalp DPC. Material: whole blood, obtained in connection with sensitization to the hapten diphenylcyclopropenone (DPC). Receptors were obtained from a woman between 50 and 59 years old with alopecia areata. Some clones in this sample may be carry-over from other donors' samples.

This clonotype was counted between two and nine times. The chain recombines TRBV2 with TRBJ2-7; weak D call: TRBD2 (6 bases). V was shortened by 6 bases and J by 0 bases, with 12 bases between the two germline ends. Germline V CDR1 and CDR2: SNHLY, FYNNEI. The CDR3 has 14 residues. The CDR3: CASRSGYISYEQYF. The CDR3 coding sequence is TGTGCCAGCAGAAGCGGGTACATCTCCTACGAGCAGTACTTC.

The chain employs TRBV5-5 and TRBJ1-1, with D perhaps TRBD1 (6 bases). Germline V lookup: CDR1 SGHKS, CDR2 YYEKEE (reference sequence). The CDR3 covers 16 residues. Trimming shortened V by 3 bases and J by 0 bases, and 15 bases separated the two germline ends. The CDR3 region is CASSSPWTALNTEAFF. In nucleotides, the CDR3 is TGTGCCAGCAGCTCCCCCTGGACAGCCTTGAACACTGAAGCTTTCTTT.

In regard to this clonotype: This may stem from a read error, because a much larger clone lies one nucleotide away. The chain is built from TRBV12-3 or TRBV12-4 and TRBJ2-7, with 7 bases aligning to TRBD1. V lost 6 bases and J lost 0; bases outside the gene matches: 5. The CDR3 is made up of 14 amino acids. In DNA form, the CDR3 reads TGTGCCAGCAGCTCGGACAGGAGCTCCTACGAGCAGTACTTC. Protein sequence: CASSSDRSSYEQYF.

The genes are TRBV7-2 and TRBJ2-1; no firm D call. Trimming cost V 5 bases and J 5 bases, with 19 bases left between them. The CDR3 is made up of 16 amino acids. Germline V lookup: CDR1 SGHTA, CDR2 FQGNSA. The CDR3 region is CASSLPPWDRDNEQFF. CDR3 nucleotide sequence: TGTGCCAGCAGCCTACCCCCGTGGGATAGGGACAATGAGCAGTTCTTC.

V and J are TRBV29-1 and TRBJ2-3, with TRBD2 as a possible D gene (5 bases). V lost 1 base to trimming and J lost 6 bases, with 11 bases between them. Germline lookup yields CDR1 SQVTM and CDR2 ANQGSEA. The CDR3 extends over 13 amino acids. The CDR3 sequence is CSVEASRGDTQYF. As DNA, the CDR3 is TGCAGCGTTGAAGCCTCCCGAGGGGATACGCAGTATTTT.

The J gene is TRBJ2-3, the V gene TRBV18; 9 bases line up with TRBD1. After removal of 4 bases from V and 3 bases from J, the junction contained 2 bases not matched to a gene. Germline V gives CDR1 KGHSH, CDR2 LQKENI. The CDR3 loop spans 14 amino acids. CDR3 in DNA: TGTGCCAGCTCACGCGGACAGGGGACAGATACGCAGTATTTT. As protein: CASSRGQGTDTQYF.

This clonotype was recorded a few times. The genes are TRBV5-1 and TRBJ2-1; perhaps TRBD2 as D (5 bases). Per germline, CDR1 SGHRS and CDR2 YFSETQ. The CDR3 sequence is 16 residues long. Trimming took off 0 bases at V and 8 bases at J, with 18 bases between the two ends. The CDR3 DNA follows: TGCGCCAGCAGCTTGGATAGCCTGAGGGTTCGGGATGAGCAGTTCTTC. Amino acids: CASSLDSLRVRDEQFF.

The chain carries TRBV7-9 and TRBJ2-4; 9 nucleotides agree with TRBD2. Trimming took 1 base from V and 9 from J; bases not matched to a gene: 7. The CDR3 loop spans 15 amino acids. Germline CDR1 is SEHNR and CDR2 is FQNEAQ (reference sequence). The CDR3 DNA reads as TGTGCCAGCAGCTTAGGGGGACTAGCTTTTGGCATTCAGTACTTC. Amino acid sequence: CASSLGGLAFGIQYF.

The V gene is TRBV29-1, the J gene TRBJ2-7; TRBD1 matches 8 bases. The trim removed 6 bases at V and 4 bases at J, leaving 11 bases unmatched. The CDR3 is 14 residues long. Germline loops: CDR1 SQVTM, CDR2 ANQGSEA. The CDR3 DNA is TGCAGCGTCCCCACAGGGGGAGCAGGGTACGAGCAGTACTTC. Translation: CSVPTGGAGYEQYF.

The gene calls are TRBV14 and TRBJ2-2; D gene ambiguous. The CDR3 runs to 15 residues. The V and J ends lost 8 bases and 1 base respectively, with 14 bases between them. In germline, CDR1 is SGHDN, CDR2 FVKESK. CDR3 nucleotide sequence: TGTGCCAGCCGTAACTCACACCTGAACACCGGGGAGCTGTTTTTT. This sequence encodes CASRNSHLNTGELFF.

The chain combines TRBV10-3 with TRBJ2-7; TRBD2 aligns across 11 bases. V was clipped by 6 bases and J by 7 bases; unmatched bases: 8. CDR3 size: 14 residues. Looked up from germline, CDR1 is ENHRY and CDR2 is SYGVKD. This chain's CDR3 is CAISSSGGPREQYF. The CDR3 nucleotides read TGTGCCATCAGCTCTAGCGGGGGGCCTAGGGAGCAGTACTTC.

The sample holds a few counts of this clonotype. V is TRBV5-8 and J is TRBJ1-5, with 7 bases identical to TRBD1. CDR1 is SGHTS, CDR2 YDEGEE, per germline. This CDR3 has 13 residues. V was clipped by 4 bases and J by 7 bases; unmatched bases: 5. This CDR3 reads CASSQTGVQPQHF. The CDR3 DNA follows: TGTGCCAGCAGCCAAACAGGGGTCCAGCCCCAGCATTTT.

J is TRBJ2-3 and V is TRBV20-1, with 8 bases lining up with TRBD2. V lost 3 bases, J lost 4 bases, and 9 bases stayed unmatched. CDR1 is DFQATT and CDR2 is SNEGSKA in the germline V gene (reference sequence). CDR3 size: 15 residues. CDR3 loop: CSASFLAGVADTQYF. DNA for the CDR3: TGCAGTGCTAGTTTCCTAGCGGGCGTGGCAGATACGCAGTATTTT.

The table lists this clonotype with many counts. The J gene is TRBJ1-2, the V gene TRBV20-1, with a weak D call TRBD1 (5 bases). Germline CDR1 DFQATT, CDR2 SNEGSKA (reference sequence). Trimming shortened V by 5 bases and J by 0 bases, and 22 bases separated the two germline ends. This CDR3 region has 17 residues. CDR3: CSASGSSGFNANYGYTF. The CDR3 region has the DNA TGCAGTGCTTCGGGCTCCTCAGGGTTTAACGCTAACTATGGCTACACCTTC.

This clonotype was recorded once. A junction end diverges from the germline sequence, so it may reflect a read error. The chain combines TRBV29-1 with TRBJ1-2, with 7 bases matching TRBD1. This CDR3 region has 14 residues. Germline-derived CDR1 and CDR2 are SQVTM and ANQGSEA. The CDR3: CSVGRQGNSDGYNF. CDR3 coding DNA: TGCAGCGTTGGCCGACAGGGTAATAGTGATGGCTACAACTTC.

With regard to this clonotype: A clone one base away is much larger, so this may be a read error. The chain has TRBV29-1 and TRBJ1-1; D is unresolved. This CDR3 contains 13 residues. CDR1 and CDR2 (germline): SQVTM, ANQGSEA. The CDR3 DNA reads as TGCAGCGTTGCTAGGGCCACGAACACTGGAGCTTTCTTT. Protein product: CSVARATNTGAFF.

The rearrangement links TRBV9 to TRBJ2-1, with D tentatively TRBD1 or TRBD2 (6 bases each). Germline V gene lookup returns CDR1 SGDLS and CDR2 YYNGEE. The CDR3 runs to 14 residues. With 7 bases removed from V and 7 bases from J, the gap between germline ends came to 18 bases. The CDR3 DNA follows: TGTGCCAGCGGGGGCGGGATGGCCGGGAATGAGCAGTTCTTC. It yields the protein CASGGGMAGNEQFF.

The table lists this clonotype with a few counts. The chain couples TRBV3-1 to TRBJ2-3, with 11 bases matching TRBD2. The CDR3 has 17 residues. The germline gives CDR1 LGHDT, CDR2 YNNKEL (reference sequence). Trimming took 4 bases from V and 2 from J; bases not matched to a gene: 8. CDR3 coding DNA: TGTGCCAGCAGCCCTCTCTGGGGACTAGCGGACACAGATACGCAGTATTTT. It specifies CASSPLWGLADTDTQYF.

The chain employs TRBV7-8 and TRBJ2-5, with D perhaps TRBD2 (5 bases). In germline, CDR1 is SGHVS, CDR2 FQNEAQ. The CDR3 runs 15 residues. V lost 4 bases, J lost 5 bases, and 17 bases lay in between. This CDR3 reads CASSSLFGVLETQYF. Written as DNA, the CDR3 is TGTGCCAGCAGCTCACTTTTCGGGGTACTGGAGACCCAGTACTTC.

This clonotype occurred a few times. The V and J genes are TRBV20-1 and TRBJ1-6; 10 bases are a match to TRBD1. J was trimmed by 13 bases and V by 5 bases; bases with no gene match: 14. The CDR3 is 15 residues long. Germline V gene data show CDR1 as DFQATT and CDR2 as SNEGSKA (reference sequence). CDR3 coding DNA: TGCAGTGCTTGGGGACAGGGGAAAGGTGACGACCCCCTCCACTTT. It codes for CSAWGQGKGDDPLHF.

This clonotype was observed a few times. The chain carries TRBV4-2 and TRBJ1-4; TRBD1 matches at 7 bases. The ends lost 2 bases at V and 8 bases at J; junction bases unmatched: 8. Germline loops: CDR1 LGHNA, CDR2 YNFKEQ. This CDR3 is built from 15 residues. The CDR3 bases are TGTGCCAGCAGCCAAACAGGGGTGAGAAGGGAAAAACTGTTTTTT. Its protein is CASSQTGVRREKLFF.

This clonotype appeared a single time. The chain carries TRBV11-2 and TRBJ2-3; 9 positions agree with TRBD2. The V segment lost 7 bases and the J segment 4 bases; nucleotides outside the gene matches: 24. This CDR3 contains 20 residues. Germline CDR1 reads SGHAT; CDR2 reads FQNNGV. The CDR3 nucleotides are TGTGCCAGCACCCAACTGGTAGTGGCTAGCGGGGCCTTGATCGCAGATACGCAGTATTTT. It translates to CASTQLVVASGALIADTQYF.

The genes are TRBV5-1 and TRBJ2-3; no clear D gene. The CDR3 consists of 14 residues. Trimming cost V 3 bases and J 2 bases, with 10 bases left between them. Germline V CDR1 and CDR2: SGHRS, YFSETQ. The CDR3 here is CASSSLPHTDTQYF. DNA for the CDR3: TGCGCCAGCAGCTCCCTGCCACACACAGATACGCAGTATTTT.

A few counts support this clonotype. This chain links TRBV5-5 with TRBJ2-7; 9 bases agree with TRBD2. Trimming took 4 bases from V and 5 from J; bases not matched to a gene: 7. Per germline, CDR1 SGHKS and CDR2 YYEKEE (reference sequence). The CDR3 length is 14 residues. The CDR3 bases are TGTGCCAGCAGCCGCGTAGCGGGAGCCCACGAGCAGTACTTC. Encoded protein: CASSRVAGAHEQYF.

The CDR3 DNA reads TGTGCCAGCAGTGATCGAACGGGATCCAAAACCTACGAGCAGTACTTC. Translating gives CASSDRTGSKTYEQYF. V and J are TRBV25-1 and TRBJ2-7, with D maybe TRBD2 (5 bases). CDR3 length: 16 residues. V was shortened by 3 bases and J by 2 bases, with 17 bases between the two germline ends. Germline loops: CDR1 MGHDK, CDR2 SYGVNS.

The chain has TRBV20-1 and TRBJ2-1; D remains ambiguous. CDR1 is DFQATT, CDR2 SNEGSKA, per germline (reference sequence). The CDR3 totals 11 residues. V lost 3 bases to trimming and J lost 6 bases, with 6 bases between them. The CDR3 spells CSASLRNEQFF. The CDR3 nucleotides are TGCAGTGCTAGTCTCCGCAATGAGCAGTTCTTC.

This CDR3 is CASRNRGINTGELFF. CDR3 coding DNA: TGTGCCAGCAGAAACAGGGGAATTAACACCGGGGAGCTGTTTTTT. The chain recombines TRBV6-1 with TRBJ2-2, with 7 positions matching TRBD1. The CDR3 is 15 amino acids. Germline-derived CDR1 and CDR2 are MNHNS and SASEGT. J gave up 2 bases and V 6 bases, and 6 bases lay outside the gene matches.

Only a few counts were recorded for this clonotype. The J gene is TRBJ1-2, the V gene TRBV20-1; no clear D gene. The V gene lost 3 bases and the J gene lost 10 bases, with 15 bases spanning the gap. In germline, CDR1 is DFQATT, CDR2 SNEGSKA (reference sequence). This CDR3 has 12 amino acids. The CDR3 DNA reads TGCAGTGCTAGTGGTCGCGGGAAACCCTACACCTTC. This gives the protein CSASGRGKPYTF.